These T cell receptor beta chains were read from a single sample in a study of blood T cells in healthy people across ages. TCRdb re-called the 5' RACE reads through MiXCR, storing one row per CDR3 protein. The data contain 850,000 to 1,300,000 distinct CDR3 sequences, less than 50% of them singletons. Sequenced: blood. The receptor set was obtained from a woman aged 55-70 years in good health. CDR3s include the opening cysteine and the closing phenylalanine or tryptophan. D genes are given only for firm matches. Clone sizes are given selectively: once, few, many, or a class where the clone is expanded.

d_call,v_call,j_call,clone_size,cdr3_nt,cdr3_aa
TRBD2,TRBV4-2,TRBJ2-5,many,TGTGCCAGCAGCCAAGATTATGAGCGGGAGTTCGGTGAGACCCAGTACTTC,CASSQDYEREFGETQYF
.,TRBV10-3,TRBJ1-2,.,TGTGCCATCAGTGACCCCGGGAGCGCTGGCTACACCTTC,CAISDPGSAGYTF
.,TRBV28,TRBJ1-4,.,TGTGCCAGCAGCGGGACACTGGGGGAAAAACTGTTTTTT,CASSGTLGEKLFF
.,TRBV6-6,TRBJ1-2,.,TGTGCCAGCAGCCCGGGACGGGGCTATGGCTACACCTTC,CASSPGRGYGYTF
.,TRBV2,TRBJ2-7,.,TGTGCCAGCACTGGCTTTACGAACTACGAGCAGTACTTC,CASTGFTNYEQYF
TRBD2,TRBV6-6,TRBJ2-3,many,TGTGCCAGCAACAGACTAGCGGACGGCACAGATACGCAGTATTTT,CASNRLADGTDTQYF
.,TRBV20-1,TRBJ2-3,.,TGCAGTGCTCAGGACAACACAGATACGCAGTATTTT,CSAQDNTDTQYF
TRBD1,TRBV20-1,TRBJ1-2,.,TGCAGCACCGGAACAAACCCAGGGACAGGGGGAATTGGCTACACCTTC,CSTGTNPGTGGIGYTF
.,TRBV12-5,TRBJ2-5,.,TGTGCTAGTGGTTTGATCTCGGAGACCCAGTACTTC,CASGLISETQYF
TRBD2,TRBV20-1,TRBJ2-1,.,TGCAGTGCCATAGCGGGGAATGAGCAGTTCTTC,CSAIAGNEQFF
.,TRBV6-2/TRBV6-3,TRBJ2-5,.,TGTGCCAGCAGCCCCCTCCGGGGACGTGAGCAGTACTTC,CASSPLRGREQYF
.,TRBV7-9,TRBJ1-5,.,TGTGCCAGCAGCCCCCCCCACCTGGACAGCCACCAGCCCCAGCATTTT,CASSPPHLDSHQPQHF
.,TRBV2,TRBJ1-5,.,TGTGCCAGCAGTGAAGCACGGGCAGGGGTTGGCAATCAGCCCCAGCATTTT,CASSEARAGVGNQPQHF
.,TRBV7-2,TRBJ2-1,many,TGTGCCAGCAGGTTTGATGGGAATGAGCAGTTCTTC,CASRFDGNEQFF
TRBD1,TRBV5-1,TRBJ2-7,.,TGCGCCAGCAGCGGGACAGGGGGCCAACTAACCTACGAGCAGTACTTC,CASSGTGGQLTYEQYF
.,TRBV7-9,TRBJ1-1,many,TGCGCCAGCAGCCCAACAGGGAACACTGAAGCTTTCTTT,CASSPTGNTEAFF
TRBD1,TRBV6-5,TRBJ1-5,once,TGTGCCAGCAGACAGGGGTTTAATCAGCCCCAGCATTTT,CASRQGFNQPQHF
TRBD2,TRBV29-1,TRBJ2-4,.,TGCAGCGTTGAAGATGTGGGGACTAGCGGGAGCACTCAGTACTTC,CSVEDVGTSGSTQYF
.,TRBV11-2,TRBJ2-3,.,TGTGCCAGCAGCTTAGAGGGCGGAGGAGAGTATTTT,CASSLEGGGEYF
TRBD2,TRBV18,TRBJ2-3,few,TGTGCCAGCTCACCGCTGAGCGGGAGCTGGGCAGATACGCAGTATTTT,CASSPLSGSWADTQYF
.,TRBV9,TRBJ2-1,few,TGTGCCAGCAGCCCGTGGGACGGGAACAATGAGCAGTTCTTC,CASSPWDGNNEQFF
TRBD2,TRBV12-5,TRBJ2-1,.,TGTGCTAGTGGCCCTCCTAGCGGGAGGGCCCTGGAGCAGTTCTTC,CASGPPSGRALEQFF
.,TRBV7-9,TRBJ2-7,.,TGTGCCAGCAGCTTAGAAAGCACTGCAAGCTCCTACGAGCAGTACTTC,CASSLESTASSYEQYF
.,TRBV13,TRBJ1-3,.,TGTGCCAGCAGCCCCTTAGGGTTTAGAAACACCATATATTTT,CASSPLGFRNTIYF
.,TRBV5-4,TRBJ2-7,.,TGTGCCAGCAGCTCCCCGCGTGGGGGCGGGAGTTTAAGGATTTCGGGGGAGCAGTACTTC,CASSSPRGGGSLRISGEQYF
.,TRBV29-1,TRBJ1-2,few,TGCAGCGTTGAGTCGGGGCTCATAAGCTACACCTTC,CSVESGLISYTF
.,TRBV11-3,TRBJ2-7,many,TGTGCCAGCAGCTTAGAGGGTGGCGAGCAGTACTTC,CASSLEGGEQYF
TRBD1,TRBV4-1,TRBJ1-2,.,TGCGCCAGCAGCCAGGGGACAGGGGATGGCTGCACCTTC,CASSQGTGDGCTF
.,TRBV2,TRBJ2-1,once,TGTGCCAGCATAAGGGGCGGGGGCCTGGACAATGAGCAGTTCTTC,CASIRGGGLDNEQFF
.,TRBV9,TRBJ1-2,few,TGTGCCAGCAGCGTAGACAGGACGGGGTATGGCTACACCTTC,CASSVDRTGYGYTF
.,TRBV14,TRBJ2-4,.,TGTGCCAGCAGCCACGGGGGCGGCATTCAGTACTTC,CASSHGGGIQYF
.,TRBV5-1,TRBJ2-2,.,TGCGCCAGCAGCTCCCAGGGCACCGGGGAGCTGTTTTTT,CASSSQGTGELFF
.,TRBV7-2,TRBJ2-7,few,TGTGCCAGCAGCCCGACAAGGGGGGCCGGCTACGAGCAGTACTTC,CASSPTRGAGYEQYF
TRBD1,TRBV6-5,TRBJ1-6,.,TGTGCCAGCAGTAACAGGGGCACCCTCCACTTT,CASSNRGTLHF
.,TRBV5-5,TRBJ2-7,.,TGTGCCAGCAACCCTGAATCCTGCGAGCAGTACTTC,CASNPESCEQYF
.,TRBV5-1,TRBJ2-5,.,TGCGCCAGCAGACCGGGACCGGACCGTCAAGAGACCCAGTACTTC,CASRPGPDRQETQYF
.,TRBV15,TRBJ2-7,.,TGTGCCACCAGCCACCGGGACGCTCCCTACGAGCAGTACTTC,CATSHRDAPYEQYF
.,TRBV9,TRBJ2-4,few,TGTGCCAGCAGCCCCCCTCAGGGTGGCAAAAACATTCAGTACTTC,CASSPPQGGKNIQYF
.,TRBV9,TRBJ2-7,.,TGTGCCAGCAGCGTAGAGGCACGACAGGCCACTGGCGAGCAGTACTTC,CASSVEARQATGEQYF
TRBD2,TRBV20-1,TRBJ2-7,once,TGCAGTGCGGCTAAGGCTAGCGGGAGCTACGAGCAGTACTTC,CSAAKASGSYEQYF
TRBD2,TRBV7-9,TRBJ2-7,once,TGTGCCAGCGGACCCGAGGCGGGAGAAGATTACTACGAGCAGTACTTC,CASGPEAGEDYYEQYF
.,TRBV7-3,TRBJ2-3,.,TGTGCCAGCAGCTTACCTGACTCATACACAGATACGCAGTATTTT,CASSLPDSYTDTQYF
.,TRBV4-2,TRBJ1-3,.,TGTGCCAGCAGCCAGGTTTCTATGGGGGGTGCTGGAAACACCATATATTTT,CASSQVSMGGAGNTIYF
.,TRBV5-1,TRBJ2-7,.,TGCGCCAGCAGCTTGGTGTCCAGGGGAGGCCACGAGCAGTACTTC,CASSLVSRGGHEQYF
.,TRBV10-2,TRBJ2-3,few,TGCGCCAGCTTTTTGACAGGACCAGATACGCAGTATTTT,CASFLTGPDTQYF
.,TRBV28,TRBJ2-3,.,TGTGCCAGCAGTTACACCCCGACAGTATTTCCCACAGATACGCAGTATTTT,CASSYTPTVFPTDTQYF
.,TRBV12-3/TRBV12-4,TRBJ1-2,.,TGTGCCAGCAGTTTAAGAGGGACCCCAGGCAACTATGGCTACACCTTC,CASSLRGTPGNYGYTF
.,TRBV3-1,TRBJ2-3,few,TGTGCCAGCGGCGCGGGGCGGCGGGCGAACACAGATACGCAGTATTTT,CASGAGRRANTDTQYF